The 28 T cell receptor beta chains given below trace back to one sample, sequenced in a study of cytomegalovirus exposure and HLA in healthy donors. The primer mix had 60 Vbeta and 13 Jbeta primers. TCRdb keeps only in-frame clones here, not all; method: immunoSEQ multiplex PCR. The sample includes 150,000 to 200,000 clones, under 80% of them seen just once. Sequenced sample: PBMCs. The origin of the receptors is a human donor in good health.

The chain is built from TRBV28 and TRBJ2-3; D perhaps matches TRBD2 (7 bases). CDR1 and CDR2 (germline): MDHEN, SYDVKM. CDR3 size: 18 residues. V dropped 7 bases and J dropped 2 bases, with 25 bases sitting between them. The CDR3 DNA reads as TGTGCCAGCACCATGGATTGGGGGGGCCGTAAGAACACAGATACGCAGTATTTT. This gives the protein CASTMDWGGRKNTDTQYF.

The CDR3 sequence: CAIREGGERYTEAFF. Written as DNA, the CDR3 is TGTGCCATCAGGGAGGGAGGGGAGAGGTACACTGAAGCTTTCTTT. This chain links TRBV10-3 with TRBJ1-1; a weak D match, TRBD1 (5 bases). Germline CDR1 and CDR2: ENHRY and SYGVKD. Trimming took 6 bases from V and 3 from J, leaving 17 bases between them. The CDR3 is made up of 15 amino acids.

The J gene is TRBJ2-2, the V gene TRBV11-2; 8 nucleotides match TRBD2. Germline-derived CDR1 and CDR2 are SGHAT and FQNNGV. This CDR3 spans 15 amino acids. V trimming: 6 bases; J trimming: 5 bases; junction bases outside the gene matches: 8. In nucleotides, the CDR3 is TGTGCCAGCAGTAATAGCGGGACTCATACCGGGGAGCTGTTTTTT. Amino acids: CASSNSGTHTGELFF. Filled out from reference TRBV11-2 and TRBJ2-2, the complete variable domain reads EAGVAQSPRYKIIEKRQSVAFWCNPISGHATLYWYQQILGQGPKLLIQFQNNGVVDDSQLPKDRFSAERLKGVDSTLKIQPAKLEDSAVYLCASSNSGTHTGELFFGEGSRLTVL.

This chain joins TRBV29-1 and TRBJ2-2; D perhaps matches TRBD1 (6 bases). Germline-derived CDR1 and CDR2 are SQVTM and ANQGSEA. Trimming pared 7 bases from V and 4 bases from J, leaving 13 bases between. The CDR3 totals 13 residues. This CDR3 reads CSGEKGVTGELFF. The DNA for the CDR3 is TGCAGCGGCGAGAAGGGGGTCACCGGGGAGCTGTTTTTT.

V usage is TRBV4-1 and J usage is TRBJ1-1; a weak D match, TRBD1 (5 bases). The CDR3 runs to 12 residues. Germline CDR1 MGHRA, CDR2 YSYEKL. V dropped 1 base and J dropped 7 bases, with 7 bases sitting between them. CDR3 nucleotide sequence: TGCGCCAGCAGCCAAGTGGGGGGTGAAGCTTTCTTT. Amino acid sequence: CASSQVGGEAFF.

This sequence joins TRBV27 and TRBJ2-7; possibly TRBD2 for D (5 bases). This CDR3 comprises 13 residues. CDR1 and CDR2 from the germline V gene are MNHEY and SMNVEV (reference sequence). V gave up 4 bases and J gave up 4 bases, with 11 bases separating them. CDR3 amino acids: CASSWVSGYEQYF. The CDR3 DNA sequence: TGTGCCAGCAGTTGGGTCTCGGGGTACGAGCAGTACTTC.

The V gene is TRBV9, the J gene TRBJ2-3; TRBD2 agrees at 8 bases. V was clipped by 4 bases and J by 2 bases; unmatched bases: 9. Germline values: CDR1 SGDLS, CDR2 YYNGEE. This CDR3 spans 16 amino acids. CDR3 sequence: CASSPRSGVFTDTQYF. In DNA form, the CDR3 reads TGTGCCAGCAGCCCCCGTAGCGGGGTGTTCACAGATACGCAGTATTTT.

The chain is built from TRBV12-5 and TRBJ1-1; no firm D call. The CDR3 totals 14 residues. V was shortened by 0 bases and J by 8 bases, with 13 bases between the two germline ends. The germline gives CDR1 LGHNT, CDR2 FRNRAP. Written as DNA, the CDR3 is TGTGCTAGTGGTTTGGTACCGAGTACGGAGGAAGCTTTCTTT. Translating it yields CASGLVPSTEEAFF.

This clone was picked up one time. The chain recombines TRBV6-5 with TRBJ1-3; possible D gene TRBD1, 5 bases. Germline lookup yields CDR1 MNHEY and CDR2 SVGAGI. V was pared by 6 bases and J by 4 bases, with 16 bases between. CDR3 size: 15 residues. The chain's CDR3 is CASREMGDWGNTIYF. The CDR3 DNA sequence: TGTGCCAGCAGAGAAATGGGGGACTGGGGAAACACCATATATTTT.

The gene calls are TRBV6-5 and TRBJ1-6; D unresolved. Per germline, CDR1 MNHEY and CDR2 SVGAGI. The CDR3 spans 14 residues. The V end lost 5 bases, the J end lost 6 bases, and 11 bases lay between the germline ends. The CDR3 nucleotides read TGTGCCAGCAGTGGGAGGAGTTTTAATTCACCCCTCCACTTT. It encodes CASSGRSFNSPLHF.

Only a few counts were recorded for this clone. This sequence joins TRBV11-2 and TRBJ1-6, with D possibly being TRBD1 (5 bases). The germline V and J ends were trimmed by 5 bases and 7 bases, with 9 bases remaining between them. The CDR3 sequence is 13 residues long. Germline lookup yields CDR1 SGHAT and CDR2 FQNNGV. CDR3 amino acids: CASSTTANSPLHF. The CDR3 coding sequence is TGTGCCAGCAGCACGACAGCAAATTCACCCCTCCACTTT.

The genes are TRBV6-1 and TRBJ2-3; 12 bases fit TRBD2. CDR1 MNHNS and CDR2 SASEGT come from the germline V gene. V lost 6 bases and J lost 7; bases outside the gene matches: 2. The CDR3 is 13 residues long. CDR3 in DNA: TGTGCCAGCAGGCTAGCGGGGGGGTATACGCAGTATTTT. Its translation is CASRLAGGYTQYF.

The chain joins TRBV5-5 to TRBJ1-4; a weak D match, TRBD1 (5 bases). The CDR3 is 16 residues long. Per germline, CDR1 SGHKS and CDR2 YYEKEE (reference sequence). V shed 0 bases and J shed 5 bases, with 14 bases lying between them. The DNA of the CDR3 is TGTGCCAGCAGCTTGGCTCCCAGTAGGACAAATGAAAAACTGTTTTTT. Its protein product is CASSLAPSRTNEKLFF. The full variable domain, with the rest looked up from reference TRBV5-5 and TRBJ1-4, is DAGVTQSPTHLIKTRGQQVTLRCSPISGHKSVSWYQQVLGQGPQFIFQYYEKEERGRGNFPDRFSARQFPNYSSELNVNALLLGDSALYLCASSLAPSRTNEKLFFGSGTQLSVL.

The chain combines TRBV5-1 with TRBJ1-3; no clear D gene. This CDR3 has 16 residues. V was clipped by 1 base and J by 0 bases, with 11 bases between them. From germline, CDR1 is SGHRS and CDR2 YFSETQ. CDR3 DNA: TGCGCCAGCAGCTTGAGAAGTGAGAACTCTGGAAACACCATATATTTT. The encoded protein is CASSLRSENSGNTIYF.

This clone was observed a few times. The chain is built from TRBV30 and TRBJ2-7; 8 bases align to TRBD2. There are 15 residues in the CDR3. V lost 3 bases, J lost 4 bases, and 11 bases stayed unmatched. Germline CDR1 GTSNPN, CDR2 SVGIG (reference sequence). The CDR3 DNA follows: TGTGCCTGGAGCAAAACGGGACTAGGAATGTACGAGCAGTACTTC. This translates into CAWSKTGLGMYEQYF.

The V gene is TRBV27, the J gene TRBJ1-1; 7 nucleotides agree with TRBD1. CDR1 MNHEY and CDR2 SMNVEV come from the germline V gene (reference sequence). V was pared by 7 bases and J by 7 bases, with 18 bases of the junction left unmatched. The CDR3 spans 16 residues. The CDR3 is CASIPVGGGFYGEAFF. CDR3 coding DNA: TGTGCCAGCATCCCCGTAGGGGGCGGATTTTATGGTGAAGCTTTCTTT.

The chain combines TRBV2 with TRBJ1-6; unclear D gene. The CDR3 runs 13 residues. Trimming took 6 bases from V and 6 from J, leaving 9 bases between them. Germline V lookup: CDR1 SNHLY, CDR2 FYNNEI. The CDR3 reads CASSRRLNSPLHF. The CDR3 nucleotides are TGTGCCAGCAGCCGGCGGCTTAATTCACCCCTCCACTTT.

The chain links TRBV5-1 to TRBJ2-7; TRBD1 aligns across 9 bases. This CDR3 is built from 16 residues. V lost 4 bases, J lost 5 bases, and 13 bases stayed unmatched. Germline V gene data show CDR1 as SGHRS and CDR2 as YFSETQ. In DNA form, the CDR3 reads TGCGCCAGCAGCACCTGGGCGCTACAGGGGGCTCACGAGCAGTACTTC. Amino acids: CASSTWALQGAHEQYF.

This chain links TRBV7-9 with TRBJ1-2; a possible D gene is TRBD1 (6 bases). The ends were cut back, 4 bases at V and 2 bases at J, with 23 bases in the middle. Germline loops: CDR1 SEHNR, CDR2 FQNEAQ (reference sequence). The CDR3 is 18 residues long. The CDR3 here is CASSSRGGQRVLNYGYTF. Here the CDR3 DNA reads TGTGCCAGCAGCTCACGGGGGGGCCAGCGGGTATTAAACTATGGCTACACCTTC.

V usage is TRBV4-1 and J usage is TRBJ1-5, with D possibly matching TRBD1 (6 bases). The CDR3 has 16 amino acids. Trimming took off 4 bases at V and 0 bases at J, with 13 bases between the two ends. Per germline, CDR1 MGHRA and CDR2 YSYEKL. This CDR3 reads CASSRSTGFSNQPQHF. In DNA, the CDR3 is TGCGCCAGCAGCCGTAGTACAGGGTTTAGCAATCAGCCCCAGCATTTT.

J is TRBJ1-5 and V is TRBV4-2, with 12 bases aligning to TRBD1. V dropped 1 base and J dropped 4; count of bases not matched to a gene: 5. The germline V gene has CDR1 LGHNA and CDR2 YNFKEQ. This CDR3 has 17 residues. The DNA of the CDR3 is TGTGCCAGCAGCCAAGGGGGACAGGGGGCGGGGAATCAGCCCCAGCATTTT. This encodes CASSQGGQGAGNQPQHF.

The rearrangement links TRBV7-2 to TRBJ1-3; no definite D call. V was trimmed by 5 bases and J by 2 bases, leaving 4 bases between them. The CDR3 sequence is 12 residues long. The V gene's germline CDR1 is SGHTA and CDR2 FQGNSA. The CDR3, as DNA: TGTGCCAGCAGCGGCACTGGAAACACCATATATTTT. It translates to CASSGTGNTIYF.

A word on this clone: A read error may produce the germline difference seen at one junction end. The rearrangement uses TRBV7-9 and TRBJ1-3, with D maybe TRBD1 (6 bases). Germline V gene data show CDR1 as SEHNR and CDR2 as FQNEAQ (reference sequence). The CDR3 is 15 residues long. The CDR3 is CSSSFSTGGRNTIYF. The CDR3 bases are TGTTCCAGCAGCTTTTCCACGGGGGGGCGAAACACCATATATTTT.

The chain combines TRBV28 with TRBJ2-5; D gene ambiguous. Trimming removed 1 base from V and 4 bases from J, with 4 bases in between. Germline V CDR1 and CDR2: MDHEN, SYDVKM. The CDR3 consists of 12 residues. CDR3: CASSLFLETQYF. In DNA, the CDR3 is TGTGCCAGCAGTTTATTCTTAGAGACCCAGTACTTC.

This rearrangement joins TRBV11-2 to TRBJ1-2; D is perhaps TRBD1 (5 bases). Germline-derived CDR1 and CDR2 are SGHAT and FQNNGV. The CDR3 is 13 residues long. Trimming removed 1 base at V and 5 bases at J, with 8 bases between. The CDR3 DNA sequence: TGTGCCAGCAGCTTAGGGACAACGTATGGCTACACCTTC. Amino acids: CASSLGTTYGYTF.

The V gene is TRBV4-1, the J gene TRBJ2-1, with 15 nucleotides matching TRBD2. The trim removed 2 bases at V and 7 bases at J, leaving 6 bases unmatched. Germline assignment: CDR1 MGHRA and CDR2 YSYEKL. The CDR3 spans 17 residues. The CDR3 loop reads CASSQLRTSGGANEQFF. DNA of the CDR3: TGCGCCAGCAGCCAACTCAGGACTAGCGGGGGGGCAAATGAGCAGTTCTTC.

CDR3 sequence reads: CASGLFILSEAFF. DNA of the CDR3: TGTGCTAGTGGTTTATTCATTTTGAGTGAAGCTTTCTTT. V and J are TRBV12-5 and TRBJ1-1, with D hard to call. The germline CDR1 and CDR2 sequences are LGHNT and FRNRAP. This CDR3 is 13 amino acids long. Trimming took off 3 bases at V and 7 bases at J, with 12 bases between the two ends.

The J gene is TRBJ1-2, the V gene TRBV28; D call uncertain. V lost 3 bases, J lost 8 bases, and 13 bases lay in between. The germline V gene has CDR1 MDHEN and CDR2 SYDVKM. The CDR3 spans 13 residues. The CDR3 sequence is CASSFSGRGGYTF. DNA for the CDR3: TGTGCCAGCAGTTTTAGTGGGCGTGGAGGCTACACCTTC.